These 21 T cell receptor beta chains were all obtained from the same sample, sequenced in a study of T cell repertoires in cytomegalovirus infection (dated 2019 in TCRdb). The reads were generated on an Illumina HiSeq 1500. TCRdb trimmed public reads at Q25 via fastp, called clones via MiXCR and kept in-frame beta chains. Each entry is one CDR3 protein sequence, shown with its most common DNA and genes. In all, the sample holds 450,000 to 650,000 distinct CDR3 sequences, and more than 25% of those were seen once. Of the sample, 13% is held by the ten largest clones. The sample was PBMCs. The source is a human donor in good health (CMV status not recorded). Some clones in this sample may be carry-over from other donors' samples.

V usage is TRBV7-2 and J usage is TRBJ1-3; the match to TRBD1 covers 9 bases. The CDR3 is 15 residues long. CDR1 is SGHTA and CDR2 is FQGNSA in the germline V gene. Trimming removed 0 bases from V and 7 bases from J; junction bases left unmatched: 4. CDR3 amino acids: CASSLAGTGPNTIYF. CDR3 nucleotides: TGTGCCAGCAGCTTAGCCGGGACAGGGCCGAACACCATATATTTT.

The chain links TRBV2 to TRBJ1-3; D is undetermined. Trimming took off 4 bases at V and 0 bases at J, with 10 bases between the two ends. The CDR3 extends over 15 amino acids. Germline V CDR1 and CDR2: SNHLY, FYNNEI. The CDR3 spells CASSALPSSGNTIYF. DNA of the CDR3: TGTGCCAGCAGTGCCCTCCCCAGCTCTGGAAACACCATATATTTT.

The CDR3 reads CASSSLTGGIFGANVLTF. DNA for the CDR3: TGTGCCAGCAGTTCCTTGACAGGGGGGATTTTTGGGGCCAACGTCCTGACTTTC. The chain joins TRBV6-5 to TRBJ2-6; 9 positions match TRBD1. J was trimmed by 3 bases and V by 4 bases; bases with no gene match: 10. Germline CDR1 MNHEY, CDR2 SVGAGI. This CDR3 has 18 amino acids.

This clonotype was observed a few times. CDR3 bases: TGTGCCAGCAGTATACAGTACAATGAGCAGTTCTTC. Residues: CASSIQYNEQFF. This chain joins TRBV12-3 or TRBV12-4 and TRBJ2-1; D unresolved. Trimming shortened V by 5 bases and J by 4 bases, and 6 bases separated the two germline ends. The length of the CDR3 is 12 residues.

This clonotype has just a few counts. The CDR3 DNA reads as TGCGCCAGCAGCCAAGATACCACCTACGAGCAGTACTTC. It is translated as CASSQDTTYEQYF. The rearrangement joins TRBV4-1 to TRBJ2-7; D is unresolved. Germline CDR1 is MGHRA and CDR2 is YSYEKL. V was clipped by 0 bases and J by 2 bases, with 5 bases between them. The CDR3 contains 13 residues.

There are many counts of this clonotype. Here the CDR3 reads CASSYLPGGLADTQYF. The DNA of the CDR3 is TGTGCCAGCAGTTACCTCCCGGGAGGGCTGGCAGATACGCAGTATTTT. The rearrangement uses TRBV6-5 and TRBJ2-3; TRBD2 aligns across 8 bases. CDR1 is MNHEY and CDR2 is SVGAGI in the germline V gene. The ends lost 2 bases at V and 4 bases at J; junction bases unmatched: 8. This CDR3 is built from 16 residues.

The J gene is TRBJ1-2, the V gene TRBV19, with D maybe TRBD1 (6 bases). The CDR3 extends over 17 amino acids. CDR1 and CDR2 from the germline V gene are LNHDA and SQIVND (reference sequence). Trimming removed 9 bases at V and 1 base at J, with 24 bases between. CDR3 region: CARKPNREAGSNYGYTF. As DNA, the CDR3 is TGTGCCAGAAAACCCAACAGGGAGGCCGGTAGTAACTATGGCTACACCTTC.

In the case of this clonotype: Being one base from a much bigger clone, this may be a read error. The V and J genes are TRBV7-8 and TRBJ2-5, with a possible D match to TRBD2 (7 bases). The V gene's germline CDR1 is SGHVS and CDR2 FQNEAQ. This CDR3 comprises 20 residues. CDR3 loop: CTSSLSRTATLLGGTETQYF. CDR3 bases: TGTACCAGCAGCTTATCTAGGACAGCAACCCTCTTGGGGGGGACAGAGACCCAGTACTTC. Complete variable domain (other parts from reference TRBV7-8 and TRBJ2-5): GAGVSQSPRYKVAKRGQDVALRCDPISGHVSLFWYQQALGQGPEFLTYFQNEAQLDKSGLPSDRFFAERPEGSVSTLKIQRTQQEDSAVYLCTSSLSRTATLLGGTETQYFGPGTRLLVL.

There are many counts of this clonotype. The CDR3 DNA sequence: TGTGCCAGCAGCTTGCTTTATGAGCAGTACTTC. Protein sequence: CASSLLYEQYF. The genes are TRBV7-2 and TRBJ2-7; D uncertain. The length of the CDR3 is 11 residues. Trimming took 3 bases from V and 7 from J, leaving 7 bases between them. CDR1 is SGHTA and CDR2 is FQGNSA in the germline V gene.

This rearrangement joins TRBV12-3 or TRBV12-4 to TRBJ1-1; 7 bases align to TRBD1. Trimming at V came to 7 bases and at J to 0 bases, leaving 5 bases not matched to a gene. The CDR3 has 14 residues. As DNA, the CDR3 is TGTGCCAGCACACAGGGGACCTTGAACACTGAAGCTTTCTTT. It is translated as CASTQGTLNTEAFF.

This chain connects TRBV12-3 or TRBV12-4 to TRBJ2-1; possibly TRBD2 for D (6 bases). This CDR3 contains 14 residues. The V gene lost 6 bases and the J gene lost 2 bases, with 11 bases spanning the gap. This CDR3 reads CASRRDDTYNEQFF. The CDR3 DNA sequence: TGTGCCAGCAGGCGGGACGATACCTACAATGAGCAGTTCTTC.

The table lists this clonotype with a few counts. The chain links TRBV11-3 to TRBJ1-1, with 7 bases matching TRBD1. The germline CDR1 and CDR2 sequences are SGHNT and YENEEA. The CDR3 spans 13 residues. The ends lost 2 bases at V and 9 bases at J; junction bases unmatched: 6. This chain's CDR3 is CASSLIDRDKAFF. The DNA of the CDR3 is TGTGCCAGCAGCTTAATCGACAGGGATAAAGCTTTCTTT.

This clonotype was counted only a few times. The CDR3 sequence: CASSFLGQGAFTDTQYF. CDR3 sequence (DNA): TGTGCCAGCAGCTTCCTAGGACAGGGGGCATTTACAGATACGCAGTATTTT. The chain combines TRBV7-2 with TRBJ2-3; 11 nucleotides align to TRBD1. This CDR3 comprises 17 residues. The germline V gene has CDR1 SGHTA and CDR2 FQGNSA. Trimming cost V 3 bases and J 3 bases; bases outside gene matches: 8.

This chain joins TRBV4-3 and TRBJ1-1; D is possibly TRBD1 (6 bases). CDR1 LGHNA and CDR2 YSLEER come from the germline V gene. V was pared by 0 bases and J by 5 bases, with 13 bases between. The CDR3 runs to 15 residues. CDR3 DNA sequence: TGCGCCAGCAGCCAAGAAGGCAGGGGATGGACTGAAGCTTTCTTT. This sequence encodes CASSQEGRGWTEAFF.

The chain joins TRBV6-5 to TRBJ2-2, with a weak D call TRBD1 (6 bases). CDR3 length equals 15 residues. Trimming took 7 bases from V and 0 from J, leaving 12 bases between them. CDR1 and CDR2 (germline): MNHEY, SVGAGI. The CDR3 here is CASTRDNANTGELFF. In nucleotides, the CDR3 is TGTGCCAGCACCCGGGACAACGCGAACACCGGGGAGCTGTTTTTT.

This clonotype was picked up many times. The chain combines TRBV7-2 with TRBJ2-6; unclear D gene. Germline values: CDR1 SGHTA, CDR2 FQGNSA. The CDR3 extends over 14 amino acids. Trimming left V 4 bases short and J 2 bases short, with 6 bases between. Here the CDR3 reads CASSSRAGANVLTF. CDR3 DNA: TGTGCCAGCAGCTCCCGGGCTGGGGCCAACGTCCTGACTTTC.

This clonotype was observed a few times. J is TRBJ2-1 and V is TRBV11-2; D perhaps matches TRBD2 (5 bases). Trimming took 1 base from V and 6 from J, leaving 10 bases between them. The CDR3 is 14 amino acids. Germline V CDR1 and CDR2: SGHAT, FQNNGV. The CDR3 region is CASSLVPGSNEQFF. CDR3 bases: TGTGCCAGCAGCTTAGTCCCGGGAAGCAATGAGCAGTTCTTC.

There are many counts of this clonotype. This chain links TRBV6-2 or TRBV6-3 with TRBJ1-2; 10 nucleotides match TRBD1. Per germline, CDR1 MNHEY and CDR2 SVGEGT. V lost 6 bases, J lost 4 bases, and 2 bases stayed unmatched. There are 13 residues in the CDR3. The CDR3 region has the DNA TGTGCCAGCAGGACAGGGGGCGTCTATGGCTACACCTTC. Translation: CASRTGGVYGYTF.

This clonotype was observed many times. The chain uses TRBV7-4 and TRBJ2-1; 7 bases line up with TRBD2. The germline gives CDR1 SGHVT, CDR2 SQSDAQ. The CDR3 runs to 16 residues. Unmatched junction bases numbered 14, after V lost 0 bases and J lost 12 bases. The CDR3 region has the DNA TGTGCCAGCAGCTTAGCCAAGTCTAGCGGCCTAAGACCGCAGTTCTTC. This codes for CASSLAKSSGLRPQFF.

The chain joins TRBV6-5 to TRBJ1-2; D may be TRBD1 (6 bases). The CDR3 consists of 15 residues. V was trimmed by 6 bases and J by 1 base, leaving 15 bases between them. Germline-derived CDR1 and CDR2 are MNHEY and SVGAGI. The CDR3 region is CASSLDSTDNYGYTF. DNA for the CDR3: TGTGCCAGCAGCCTGGACAGCACCGATAACTATGGCTACACCTTC.

Only a few counts were recorded for this clonotype. The V call is TRBV15, the J call TRBJ2-2; tentative D call: TRBD1 (5 bases). Germline V lookup: CDR1 LNHNV, CDR2 YYDKDF (reference sequence). V gave up 0 bases and J gave up 2 bases, with 16 bases separating them. The CDR3 has 18 amino acids. In DNA, the CDR3 is TGTGCCACCAGCAGAGATCGGAGAGGACACCGAAACACCGGGGAGCTGTTTTTT. Protein: CATSRDRRGHRNTGELFF.